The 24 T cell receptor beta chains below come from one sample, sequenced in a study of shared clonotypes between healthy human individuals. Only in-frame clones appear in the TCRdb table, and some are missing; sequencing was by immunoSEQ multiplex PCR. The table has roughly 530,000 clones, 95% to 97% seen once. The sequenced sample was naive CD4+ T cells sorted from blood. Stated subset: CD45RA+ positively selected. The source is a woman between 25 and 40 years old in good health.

DNA of the CDR3: TGTGCCAGCAGCCAAGGCGACAGGGGGAGTAACCAAGAGACCCAGTACTTC. It codes for CASSQGDRGSNQETQYF. The chain uses TRBV4-2 and TRBJ2-5, with 9 bases identical to TRBD1. Germline V gives CDR1 LGHNA, CDR2 YNFKEQ. The CDR3 has 17 amino acids. The junction had 6 bases not matched to a gene; V was cut back by 1 base and J by 0 bases.

CDR3 DNA sequence: TGTGCCAGCAGACTACCAGGGGAGACCCAGTACTTC. Protein: CASRLPGETQYF. The rearrangement links TRBV28 to TRBJ2-5; D may be TRBD1 (5 bases). The germline V and J ends were trimmed by 6 bases and 5 bases, with 10 bases remaining between them. The CDR3 extends over 12 amino acids. Germline V gene lookup returns CDR1 MDHEN and CDR2 SYDVKM.

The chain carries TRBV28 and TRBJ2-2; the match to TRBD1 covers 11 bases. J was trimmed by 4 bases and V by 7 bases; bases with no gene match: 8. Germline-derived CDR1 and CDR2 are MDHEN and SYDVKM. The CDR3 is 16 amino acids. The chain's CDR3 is CASNKGTGGITGELFF. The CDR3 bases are TGTGCCAGCAACAAAGGGACAGGGGGAATCACCGGGGAGCTGTTTTTT.

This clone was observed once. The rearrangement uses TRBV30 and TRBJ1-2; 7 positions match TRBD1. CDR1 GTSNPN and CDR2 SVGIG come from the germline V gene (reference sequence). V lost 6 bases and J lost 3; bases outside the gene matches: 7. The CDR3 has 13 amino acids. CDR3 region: CACERGLDYGYTF. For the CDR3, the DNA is TGTGCCTGCGAAAGGGGGCTCGACTATGGCTACACCTTC.

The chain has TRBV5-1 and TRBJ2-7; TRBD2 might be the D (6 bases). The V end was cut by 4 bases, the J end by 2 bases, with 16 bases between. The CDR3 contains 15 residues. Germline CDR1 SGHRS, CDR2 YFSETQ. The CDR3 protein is CASSRLSGTTYEQYF. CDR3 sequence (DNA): TGCGCCAGCAGCCGACTTAGCGGAACAACCTACGAGCAGTACTTC.

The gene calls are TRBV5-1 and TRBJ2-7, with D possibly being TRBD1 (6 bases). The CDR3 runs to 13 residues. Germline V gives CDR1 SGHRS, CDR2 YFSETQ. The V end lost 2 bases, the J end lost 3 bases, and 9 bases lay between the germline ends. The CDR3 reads CASSFDRFYEQYF. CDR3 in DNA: TGCGCCAGCAGCTTCGACAGGTTCTACGAGCAGTACTTC. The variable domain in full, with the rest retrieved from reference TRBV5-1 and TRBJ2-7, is KAGVTQTPRYLIKTRGQQVTLSCSPISGHRSVSWYQQTPGQGLQFLFEYFSETQRNKGNFPGRFSGRQFSNSRSEMNVSTLELGDSALYLCASSFDRFYEQYFGPGTRLTVT.

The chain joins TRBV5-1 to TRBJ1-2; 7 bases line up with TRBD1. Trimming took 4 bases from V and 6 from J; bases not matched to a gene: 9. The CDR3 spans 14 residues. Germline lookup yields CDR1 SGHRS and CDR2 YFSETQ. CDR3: CASSTGLTGNGYTF. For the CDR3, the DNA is TGCGCCAGCAGCACGGGGCTGACAGGGAATGGCTACACCTTC.

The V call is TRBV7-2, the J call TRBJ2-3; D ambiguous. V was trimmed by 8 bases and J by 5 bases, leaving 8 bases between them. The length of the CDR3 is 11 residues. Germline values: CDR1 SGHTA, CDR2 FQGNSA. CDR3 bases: TGTGCCAGCGCGGCGTTAGATACGCAGTATTTT. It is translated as CASAALDTQYF.

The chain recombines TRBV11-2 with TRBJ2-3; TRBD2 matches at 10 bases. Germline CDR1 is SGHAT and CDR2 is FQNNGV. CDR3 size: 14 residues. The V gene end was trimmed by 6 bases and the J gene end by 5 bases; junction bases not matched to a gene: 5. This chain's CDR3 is CASRPGLAIDTQYF. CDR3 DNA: TGTGCCAGCAGACCGGGACTAGCGATAGATACGCAGTATTTT.

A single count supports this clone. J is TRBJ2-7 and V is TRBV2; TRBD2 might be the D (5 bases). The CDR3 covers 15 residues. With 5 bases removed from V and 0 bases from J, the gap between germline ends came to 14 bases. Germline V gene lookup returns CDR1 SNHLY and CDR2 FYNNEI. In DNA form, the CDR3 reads TGTGCCAGCAGTTCCGACTATCCCCGCTCCTACGAGCAGTACTTC. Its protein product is CASSSDYPRSYEQYF.

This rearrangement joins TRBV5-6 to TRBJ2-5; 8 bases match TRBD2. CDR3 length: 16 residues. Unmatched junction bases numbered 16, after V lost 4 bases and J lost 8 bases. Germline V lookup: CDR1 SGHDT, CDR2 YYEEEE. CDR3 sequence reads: CASSLAGLEKKRTQYF. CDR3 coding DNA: TGTGCCAGCAGCCTTGCGGGACTAGAAAAAAAGAGAACCCAGTACTTC.

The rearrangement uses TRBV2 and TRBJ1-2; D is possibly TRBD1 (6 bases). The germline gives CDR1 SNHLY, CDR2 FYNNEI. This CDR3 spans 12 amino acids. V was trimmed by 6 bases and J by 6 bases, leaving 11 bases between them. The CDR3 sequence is CASRENRDGYTF. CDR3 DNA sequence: TGTGCCAGCAGGGAGAACAGGGATGGCTACACCTTC.

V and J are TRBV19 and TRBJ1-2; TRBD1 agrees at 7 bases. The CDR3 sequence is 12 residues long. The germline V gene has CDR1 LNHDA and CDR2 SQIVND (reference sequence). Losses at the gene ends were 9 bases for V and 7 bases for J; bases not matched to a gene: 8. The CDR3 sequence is CASKTGEGGYTF. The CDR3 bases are TGTGCCAGCAAAACAGGGGAGGGTGGCTACACCTTC.

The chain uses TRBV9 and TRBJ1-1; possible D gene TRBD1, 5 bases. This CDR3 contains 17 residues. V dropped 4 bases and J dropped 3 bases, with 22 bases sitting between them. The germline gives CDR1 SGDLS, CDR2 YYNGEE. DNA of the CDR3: TGTGCCAGCAGCTCAAAGAGGGGAGGACCCCAGGACACTGAAGCTTTCTTT. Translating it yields CASSSKRGGPQDTEAFF.

The CDR3 DNA sequence: TGTGCCAGCTCACCATCTGAACAGGGTGGATACGAGCAGTACTTC. Encoded protein: CASSPSEQGGYEQYF. This chain links TRBV18 with TRBJ2-7; D perhaps matches TRBD1 (6 bases). The CDR3 contains 15 residues. Germline V gene lookup returns CDR1 KGHSH and CDR2 LQKENI. V lost 2 bases, J lost 4 bases, and 15 bases lay in between. Complete variable domain (other parts from reference TRBV18 and TRBJ2-7): NAGVMQNPRHLVRRRGQEARLRCSPMKGHSHVYWYRQLPEEGLKFMVYLQKENIIDESGMPKERFSAEFPKEGPSILRIQQVVRGDSAAYFCASSPSEQGGYEQYFGPGTRLTVT.

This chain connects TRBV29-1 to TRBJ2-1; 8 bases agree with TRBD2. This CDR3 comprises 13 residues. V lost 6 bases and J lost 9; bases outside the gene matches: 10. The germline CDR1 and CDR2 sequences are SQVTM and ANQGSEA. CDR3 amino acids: CSVEGLVRVEQFF. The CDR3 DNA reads TGCAGCGTAGAGGGACTAGTTCGTGTTGAGCAGTTCTTC.

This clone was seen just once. In nucleotides, the CDR3 is TGTGCCAGCAGCTTGTGGGAGTCCAACGAGCAGTACTTC. It yields the protein CASSLWESNEQYF. The chain combines TRBV7-2 with TRBJ2-7; a weak D match, TRBD2 (5 bases). This CDR3 is built from 13 residues. CDR1 and CDR2 (germline): SGHTA, FQGNSA. The V end was cut by 3 bases, the J end by 5 bases, with 11 bases between.

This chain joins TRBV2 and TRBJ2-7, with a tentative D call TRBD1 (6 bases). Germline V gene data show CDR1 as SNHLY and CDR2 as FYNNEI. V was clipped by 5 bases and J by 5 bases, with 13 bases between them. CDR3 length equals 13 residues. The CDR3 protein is CASSLGAQDEQYF. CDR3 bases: TGTGCCAGCAGTTTGGGGGCGCAGGACGAGCAGTACTTC.

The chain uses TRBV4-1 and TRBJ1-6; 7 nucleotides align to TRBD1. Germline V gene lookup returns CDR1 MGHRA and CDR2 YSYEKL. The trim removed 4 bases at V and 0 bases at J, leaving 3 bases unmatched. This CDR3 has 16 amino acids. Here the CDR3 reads CASSRGQASYNSPLHF. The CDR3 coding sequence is TGCGCCAGCAGCCGCGGACAGGCCTCCTATAATTCACCCCTCCACTTT.

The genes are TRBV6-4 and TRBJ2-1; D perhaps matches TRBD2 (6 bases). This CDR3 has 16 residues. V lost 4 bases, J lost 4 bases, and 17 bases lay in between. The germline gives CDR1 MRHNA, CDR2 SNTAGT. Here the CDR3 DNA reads TGTGCCAGCAGTGCAGACGGGAGTGGCCCTTACAATGAGCAGTTCTTC. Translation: CASSADGSGPYNEQFF.

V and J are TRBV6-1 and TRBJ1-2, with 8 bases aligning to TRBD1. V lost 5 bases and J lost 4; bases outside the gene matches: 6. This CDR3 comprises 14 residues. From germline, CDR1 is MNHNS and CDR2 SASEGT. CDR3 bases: TGTGCCAGCAGTAAAGGGGGGACAGGCTATGGCTACACCTTC. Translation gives CASSKGGTGYGYTF.

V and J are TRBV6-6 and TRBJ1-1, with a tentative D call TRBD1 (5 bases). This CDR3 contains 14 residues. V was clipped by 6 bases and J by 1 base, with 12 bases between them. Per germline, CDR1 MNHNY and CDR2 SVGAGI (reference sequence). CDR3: CASSKDSRNTEAFF. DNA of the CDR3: TGTGCCAGCAGCAAAGACAGTCGGAACACTGAAGCTTTCTTT.

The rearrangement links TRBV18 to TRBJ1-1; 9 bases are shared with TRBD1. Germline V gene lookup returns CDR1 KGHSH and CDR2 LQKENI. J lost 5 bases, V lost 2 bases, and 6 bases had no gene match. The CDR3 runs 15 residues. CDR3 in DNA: TGTGCCAGCTCACCAGGTACAGGGGGCAAGACTGAAGCTTTCTTT. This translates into CASSPGTGGKTEAFF.

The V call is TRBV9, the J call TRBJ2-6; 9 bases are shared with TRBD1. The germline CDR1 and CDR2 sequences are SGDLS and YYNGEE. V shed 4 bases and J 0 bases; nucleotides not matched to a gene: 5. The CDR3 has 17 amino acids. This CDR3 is CASSPWDRDSGANVLTF. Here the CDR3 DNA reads TGTGCCAGCAGCCCGTGGGACAGGGACTCTGGGGCCAACGTCCTGACTTTC.